The 25 T cell receptor beta chains below all came from one sample that was sequenced in a study of Ad26.COV2.S vaccination and SARS-CoV-2 variants. Treatment: around 19 received Ad26.COV2.S at low or high dose, single or two shots; 5 received placebo; per-sample allocation not given. Sampling occurred on day 63 after the first vaccine or placebo injection. Libraries were prepared by immunoSEQ multiplex PCR; TCRdb keeps only in-frame clonotypes and omits some of them. The sample contains more than 350,000 clones, around 90% of which appear only once. Sequences were derived from peripheral blood, sampled in a trial of Ad26.COV2.S vaccine versus placebo. The receptors stem from a person aged 18 to 65 who received the Ad26.COV2.S COVID-19 vaccine or a placebo.

CDR3: CATSDPGTPRNEQFF. CDR3 bases: TGTGCCACCAGTGACCCCGGGACGCCGAGGAATGAGCAGTTCTTC. The chain carries TRBV24-1 and TRBJ2-1; tentatively, D is TRBD1 or TRBD2 (5 bases each). V was cut by 4 bases and J by 7 bases, with 16 bases left in between. Germline V gene lookup returns CDR1 KGHDR and CDR2 SFDVKD. CDR3 size: 15 residues.

The rearrangement joins TRBV27 to TRBJ1-4; D gene ambiguous. CDR3 length: 14 residues. Trimming cost V 0 bases and J 3 bases, with 5 bases left between them. The germline CDR1 and CDR2 sequences are MNHEY and SMNVEV (reference sequence). The CDR3 is CASSLSFPNEKLFF. In nucleotides, the CDR3 is TGTGCCAGCAGTTTATCGTTCCCTAATGAAAAACTGTTTTTT.

This clone was found once. V is TRBV5-4 and J is TRBJ2-7; 12 nucleotides align to TRBD2. The germline gives CDR1 SGHNT, CDR2 YYREEE (reference sequence). The CDR3 is 13 residues long. With 4 bases clipped from V and 7 bases from J, the junction kept 3 bases outside the gene matches. The CDR3 reads CASSLGTSGEQYF. CDR3 nucleotides: TGTGCCAGCAGCCTAGGGACTAGCGGGGAGCAGTACTTC.

This clone came up once. The V and J genes are TRBV28 and TRBJ1-1, with D possibly TRBD1 on 6 matching bases. This CDR3 region has 15 residues. Germline V gene lookup returns CDR1 MDHEN and CDR2 SYDVKM. Trimming took off 3 bases at V and 1 base at J, with 12 bases between the two ends. The CDR3 sequence: CASSFSLTGNTEAFF. DNA for the CDR3: TGTGCCAGCAGTTTCTCCCTGACAGGGAACACTGAAGCTTTCTTT.

This clone was detected once. The chain links TRBV25-1 to TRBJ2-5; TRBD1 matches at 9 bases. Germline CDR1 reads MGHDK; CDR2 reads SYGVNS. The length of the CDR3 is 11 residues. Unmatched junction bases numbered 2, after V lost 11 bases and J lost 4 bases. CDR3: CASGQGETQYF. Written as DNA, the CDR3 is TGTGCCTCGGGACAGGGAGAGACCCAGTACTTC.

V is TRBV6-5 and J is TRBJ2-7; 8 bases match TRBD2. The germline gives CDR1 MNHEY, CDR2 SVGAGI. The CDR3 totals 15 residues. J was trimmed by 2 bases and V by 6 bases; bases with no gene match: 9. The chain's CDR3 is CASSRTGTSPYEQYF. In DNA form, the CDR3 reads TGTGCCAGCAGCCGAACCGGGACTAGTCCCTACGAGCAGTACTTC.

The V call is TRBV9, the J call TRBJ1-2, with 7 bases matching TRBD1. Germline V lookup: CDR1 SGDLS, CDR2 YYNGEE. V lost 2 bases, J lost 1 base, and 8 bases stayed unmatched. This CDR3 region has 16 residues. CDR3 bases: TGTGCCAGCAGCGTCGGTCTGGGACAGAATAACTATGGCTACACCTTC. Translated, it gives CASSVGLGQNNYGYTF.

The J gene is TRBJ1-1, the V gene TRBV7-6; D perhaps matches TRBD1 (6 bases). CDR1 SGHVS and CDR2 FNYEAQ come from the germline V gene. This CDR3 contains 15 residues. Trimming stripped 5 bases from V and 4 bases from J, with 17 bases between. In DNA, the CDR3 is TGTGCCAGCAGCGCAGGGGTTAGCTCGGGCACTGAAGCTTTCTTT. This gives the protein CASSAGVSSGTEAFF.

The table lists this clone with a few counts. CDR3 loop: CASSLVQGANEQFF. CDR3 DNA sequence: TGTGCCAGCAGCTTAGTACAGGGGGCAAATGAGCAGTTCTTC. This chain joins TRBV11-2 and TRBJ2-1, with 9 bases matching TRBD1. V trimming: 1 base; J trimming: 7 bases; junction bases outside the gene matches: 2. This CDR3 is built from 14 residues. Germline values: CDR1 SGHAT, CDR2 FQNNGV.

This rearrangement joins TRBV19 to TRBJ2-5, with D unresolved. CDR1 and CDR2 (germline): LNHDA, SQIVND (reference sequence). The length of the CDR3 is 14 residues. V was clipped by 3 bases and J by 2 bases, with 10 bases between them. DNA of the CDR3: TGTGCCAGTAGTATTCTCCAACGACAAGAGACCCAGTACTTC. This encodes CASSILQRQETQYF. Combining the CDR3 with reference TRBV19 and TRBJ2-5 gives the whole variable domain DGGITQSPKYLFRKEGQNVTLSCEQNLNHDAMYWYRQDPGQGLRLIYYSQIVNDFQKGDIAEGYSVSREKKESFPLTVTSAQKNPTAFYLCASSILQRQETQYFGPGTRLLVL.

The chain has TRBV4-3 and TRBJ1-4; tentatively, D is TRBD1 (5 bases). The CDR3 spans 14 residues. CDR1 LGHNA and CDR2 YSLEER come from the germline V gene. V lost 2 bases and J lost 6, with 10 bases in between. The CDR3, as DNA: TGCGCCAGCAGCCAAAACCGGGGGTATGAAAAACTGTTTTTT. It is translated as CASSQNRGYEKLFF.

The rearrangement joins TRBV25-1 to TRBJ2-1; 8 bases fit TRBD2. The CDR3 length is 18 residues. CDR1 and CDR2 from the germline V gene are MGHDK and SYGVNS. Losses at the gene ends were 5 bases for V and 8 bases for J; bases not matched to a gene: 20. In nucleotides, the CDR3 is TGTGCCAGCAGTCTGTTTTTGGCCGGAGCGGGAGACCGCGATGAGCAGTTCTTC. It codes for CASSLFLAGAGDRDEQFF.

The chain uses TRBV28 and TRBJ2-1; 10 bases align to TRBD2. J was trimmed by 5 bases and V by 6 bases; bases with no gene match: 10. The CDR3 loop spans 16 amino acids. The germline V gene encodes CDR1 MDHEN and CDR2 SYDVKM. CDR3 region: CASSLGLARTHNEQFF. The CDR3 region has the DNA TGTGCCAGCAGCTTGGGACTAGCGAGAACTCACAATGAGCAGTTCTTC. Full variable domain (remainder filled in from reference TRBV28 and TRBJ2-1): DVKVTQSSRYLVKRTGEKVFLECVQDMDHENMFWYRQDPGLGLRLIYFSYDVKMKEKGDIPEGYSVSREKKERFSLILESASTNQTSMYLCASSLGLARTHNEQFFGPGTRLTVL.

This clone was seen once. This chain connects TRBV18 to TRBJ2-3, with D perhaps matching TRBD2 (6 bases). Germline V gene sequence: CDR1 KGHSH, CDR2 LQKENI. V lost 1 base to trimming and J lost 2 bases, with 13 bases between them. The CDR3 totals 16 residues. CDR3 region: CASSPLSGEATDTQYF. Here the CDR3 DNA reads TGTGCCAGCTCACCACTTTCGGGAGAAGCCACAGATACGCAGTATTTT.

The gene calls are TRBV27 and TRBJ1-2; perhaps TRBD1 as D (6 bases). Trimming took off 2 bases at V and 6 bases at J, with 10 bases between the two ends. Germline CDR1 MNHEY, CDR2 SMNVEV (reference sequence). The CDR3 contains 13 residues. CDR3 residues: CASSLGRGDGYTF. DNA of the CDR3: TGTGCCAGCAGTTTAGGCAGGGGCGATGGCTACACCTTC.

This chain links TRBV14 with TRBJ2-2; no reliable D call. V was trimmed by 4 bases and J by 3 bases, leaving 9 bases between them. The germline CDR1 and CDR2 sequences are SGHDN and FVKESK. CDR3 length: 14 residues. Here the CDR3 reads CASSPSFYTGELFF. CDR3 nucleotides: TGTGCCAGCAGCCCGTCGTTTTACACCGGGGAGCTGTTTTTT.

The J gene is TRBJ2-7, the V gene TRBV14, with 7 bases identical to TRBD2. Germline V CDR1 and CDR2: SGHDN, FVKESK. Trimming cost V 4 bases and J 5 bases; bases outside gene matches: 5. The CDR3 spans 13 residues. CDR3: CASSPGGYDEQYF. The CDR3 coding sequence is TGTGCCAGCAGCCCGGGGGGTTACGACGAGCAGTACTTC. Full variable domain (remainder filled in from reference TRBV14 and TRBJ2-7): EAGVTQFPSHSVIEKGQTVTLRCDPISGHDNLYWYRRVMGKEIKFLLHFVKESKQDESGMPNNRFLAERTGGTYSTLKVQPAELEDSGVYFCASSPGGYDEQYFGPGTRLTVT.

The gene calls are TRBV19 and TRBJ2-7; D remains ambiguous. The V gene lost 5 bases and the J gene lost 6 bases, with 20 bases spanning the gap. CDR1 and CDR2 from the germline V gene are LNHDA and SQIVND (reference sequence). The CDR3 is made up of 15 amino acids. CDR3 amino acids: CASSRSGMVNAEQYF. DNA of the CDR3: TGTGCCAGTAGTCGCTCGGGCATGGTCAACGCCGAGCAGTACTTC. Complete variable domain (other parts from reference TRBV19 and TRBJ2-7): DGGITQSPKYLFRKEGQNVTLSCEQNLNHDAMYWYRQDPGQGLRLIYYSQIVNDFQKGDIAEGYSVSREKKESFPLTVTSAQKNPTAFYLCASSRSGMVNAEQYFGPGTRLTVT.

This chain connects TRBV19 to TRBJ1-1; weak D call: TRBD1 (5 bases). V lost 4 bases, J lost 0 bases, and 12 bases lay in between. The CDR3 loop spans 15 amino acids. Per germline, CDR1 LNHDA and CDR2 SQIVND (reference sequence). The chain's CDR3 is CASSTSGTVNTEAFF. The CDR3 bases are TGTGCCAGTAGTACGTCCGGGACGGTGAACACTGAAGCTTTCTTT.

This chain uses TRBV30 with TRBJ1-2, with TRBD1 identical over 8 bases. The CDR3 covers 13 residues. The junction had 5 bases not matched to a gene; V was cut back by 2 bases and J by 6 bases. The germline gives CDR1 GTSNPN, CDR2 SVGIG (reference sequence). The CDR3 nucleotides read TGTGCCTGGAGTCCTTGGACAGGGAATGGCTACACCTTC. This encodes CAWSPWTGNGYTF.

The gene calls are TRBV20-1 and TRBJ2-1; D perhaps matches TRBD1 (6 bases). V was clipped by 5 bases and J by 9 bases, with 11 bases between them. Germline lookup yields CDR1 DFQATT and CDR2 SNEGSKA (reference sequence). The CDR3 contains 11 residues. The CDR3 nucleotides are TGCAGTGCTTTACAGGGTCCTGAGCAGTTCTTC. Residues: CSALQGPEQFF.

The rearrangement uses TRBV13 and TRBJ2-2, with TRBD1 matching over 8 bases. V gave up 4 bases and J gave up 6 bases; unmatched junction bases: 13. Looked up from germline, CDR1 is PRHDT and CDR2 is FYEKMQ (reference sequence). The CDR3 contains 17 residues. The chain's CDR3 is CASSSPRDRIRAGELFF. The CDR3 nucleotides are TGTGCCAGCAGCTCCCCCCGGGACAGGATCCGCGCCGGGGAGCTGTTTTTT.

The gene calls are TRBV9 and TRBJ2-2, with D unclear. Trimming pared 4 bases from V and 3 bases from J, leaving 4 bases between. Germline V gene sequence: CDR1 SGDLS, CDR2 YYNGEE. The CDR3 extends over 12 amino acids. This CDR3 is CASSLHTGELFF. DNA of the CDR3: TGTGCCAGCAGCTTACACACCGGGGAGCTGTTTTTT.

The chain couples TRBV6-2 or TRBV6-3 to TRBJ2-1, with a tentative D call TRBD2 (6 bases). The CDR3 runs to 14 residues. The V gene lost 6 bases and the J gene lost 6 bases, with 15 bases spanning the gap. The germline gives CDR1 MNHEY, CDR2 SVGEGT. The CDR3 is CASSQTRNSNEQFF. Here the CDR3 DNA reads TGTGCCAGCAGCCAGACTAGAAACTCCAATGAGCAGTTCTTC.

The CDR3 sequence: CASTDSGRGEQYF. DNA of the CDR3: TGTGCCAGCACCGATAGCGGGAGAGGCGAGCAGTACTTC. The chain uses TRBV28 and TRBJ2-7; 9 bases map to TRBD2. CDR3 length: 13 residues. V shed 7 bases and J 6 bases; nucleotides not matched to a gene: 7. Per the germline V gene, CDR1 is MDHEN and CDR2 is SYDVKM.